The 31 T cell receptor beta chains below were found in one sample sequenced in a study of T cells expressing NK-cell markers. TCRdb re-analyzed the 5' RACE reads; it lists each CDR3 protein once, without DNA. Recorded for this sample: hundreds of thousands of distinct CDR3 sequences. Specimen: blood T cells: a sorted CD56 or NKG2C T cell subset, CD4+ or CD8+ T cells, or bulk PBMC T cells (not recorded which). The receptors derive from a man younger than 30 in good health.

The genes are TRBV20-1 and TRBJ1-5. The CDR3 runs to 14 residues. CDR1 and CDR2 (germline): DFQATT, SNEGSKA (reference sequence). The CDR3 sequence is CSARRQGLNQPQHF.

The chain links TRBV3-2 to TRBJ2-3; TCRdb selects TRBD2, and the lack of DNA leaves this call unchecked. TRBV3-2 is shown as a pseudogene. CDR3 length: 17 residues. The CDR3 sequence is CASSENTLAGLTDTQYF.

The chain recombines TRBV3-1 with TRBJ2-3. Germline CDR1 and CDR2: LGHDT and YNNKEL (reference sequence). This CDR3 has 13 amino acids. CDR3 protein: CASSQDRRDTQYF.

The chain couples TRBV7-7 to TRBJ2-1; with no DNA, the TCRdb D assignment of TRBD2 cannot be verified. The CDR3 is 14 amino acids. Per germline, CDR1 SSHAT and CDR2 FNYEAQ (reference sequence). The CDR3 loop is CASSLASPGGEQFF.

The chain uses TRBV7-2 and TRBJ2-3; TCRdb's D call of TRBD1 is untestable without DNA. Germline assignment: CDR1 SGHTA and CDR2 FQGNSA. This CDR3 has 14 residues. This chain's CDR3 is CASSLGTGFDTQYF.

The chain combines TRBV13 with TRBJ1-6. The germline gives CDR1 PRHDT, CDR2 FYEKMQ (reference sequence). The CDR3 runs to 15 residues. The CDR3 spells CASSLHSSYNSPLHF.

The chain carries TRBV7-2 and TRBJ2-5; checking the TCRdb D call of TRBD1 is not possible without DNA. CDR3 length: 12 amino acids. Per germline, CDR1 SGHTA and CDR2 FQGNSA. CDR3 in amino acids: CASSPRAETQYF. The full variable domain, completed using reference TRBV7-2 and TRBJ2-5, is GAGVSQSPSNKVTEKGKDVELRCDPISGHTALYWYRQSLGQGLEFLIYFQGNSAPDKSGLPSDRFSAERTGGSVSTLTIQRTQQEDSAVYLCASSPRAETQYFGPGTRLLVL.

The chain employs TRBV13 and TRBJ2-3; there is no DNA to check the TCRdb D call of TRBD2. This CDR3 has 17 residues. Germline assignment: CDR1 PRHDT and CDR2 FYEKMQ (reference sequence). The CDR3 is CASSVLLAGGQPDTQYF.

The chain is built from TRBV6-4 and TRBJ1-5; TCRdb's D call of TRBD1 is untestable without DNA. Germline V gives CDR1 MRHNA, CDR2 SNTAGT. This CDR3 contains 20 residues. CDR3: CASNEGQVMEANYSNQPQHF.

The rearrangement uses TRBV30 and TRBJ1-1; no DNA is available, so the TRBD1 call from TCRdb remains unchecked. Per the germline V gene, CDR1 is GTSNPN and CDR2 is SVGIG (reference sequence). The CDR3 covers 13 residues. The CDR3 loop reads CAWEGQSNTEAFF.

The chain uses TRBV7-9 and TRBJ2-7; TCRdb's D gene call, TRBD1, goes unchecked for lack of DNA. Germline V gene data show CDR1 as SEHNR and CDR2 as FQNEAQ (reference sequence). There are 15 residues in the CDR3. The CDR3 is CASSLPRDKSYEQYF.

This chain joins TRBV12-3 or TRBV12-4 and TRBJ2-1. The CDR3 contains 15 residues. The CDR3 sequence is CASRQIRGPYNEQFF.

V usage is TRBV25-1 and J usage is TRBJ1-6. This CDR3 spans 15 amino acids. The germline V gene has CDR1 MGHDK and CDR2 SYGVNS. CDR3: CASSTTANFNSPLHF.

The rearrangement joins TRBV7-2 to TRBJ2-1; TCRdb names TRBD1, which stays unverified in the absence of DNA. Germline V gene data show CDR1 as SGHTA and CDR2 as FQGNSA. The CDR3 covers 14 residues. The CDR3 loop reads CASSWGQGYGEQFF. Filled out from reference TRBV7-2 and TRBJ2-1, the complete variable domain reads GAGVSQSPSNKVTEKGKDVELRCDPISGHTALYWYRQSLGQGLEFLIYFQGNSAPDKSGLPSDRFSAERTGGSVSTLTIQRTQQEDSAVYLCASSWGQGYGEQFFGPGTRLTVL.

Here the CDR3 reads CSVLTGGFNEQFF. The gene calls are TRBV29-1 and TRBJ2-1; the D call of TRBD1 rests on TCRdb alone, since no DNA is present to check it. The germline V gene encodes CDR1 SQVTM and CDR2 ANQGSEA. There are 13 residues in the CDR3.

V usage is TRBV30 and J usage is TRBJ2-7; there is no DNA to check the TCRdb D call of TRBD1. The CDR3 has 14 residues. The germline CDR1 and CDR2 sequences are GTSNPN and SVGIG (reference sequence). The CDR3: CAWYPYRGQNEQYF.

The chain employs TRBV6-2 or TRBV6-3 and TRBJ1-1; TCRdb names TRBD1, which stays unverified in the absence of DNA. The germline V gene has CDR1 MNHEY and CDR2 SVGEGT. This CDR3 is 13 amino acids long. This CDR3 is CASIRQLNTEAFF.

The chain joins TRBV20-1 to TRBJ2-5; TCRdb's D call of TRBD1 is untestable without DNA. Germline V gene data show CDR1 as DFQATT and CDR2 as SNEGSKA (reference sequence). This CDR3 has 13 amino acids. The CDR3 sequence is CSRDIWGRETQYF.

This sequence joins TRBV20-1 and TRBJ2-7; TCRdb gives TRBD2 as the D gene, but with no DNA this cannot be confirmed. The CDR3 sequence is 16 residues long. Germline CDR1 DFQATT, CDR2 SNEGSKA (reference sequence). The CDR3 reads CSAQQPDRAGFYEQYF.

The V gene is TRBV15, the J gene TRBJ2-3; TCRdb names TRBD2, which stays unverified in the absence of DNA. CDR3 length: 16 amino acids. Germline V gene sequence: CDR1 LNHNV, CDR2 YYDKDF (reference sequence). The CDR3 protein is CATSKWTSGRTDTQYF.

V usage is TRBV29-1 and J usage is TRBJ2-5; TCRdb outputs TRBD2, but without DNA this stays unchecked. The CDR3 has 13 amino acids. Germline V lookup: CDR1 SQVTM, CDR2 ANQGSEA. This chain's CDR3 is CSVGGGLQETQYF.

The chain employs TRBV6-1 and TRBJ1-1. Germline V CDR1 and CDR2: MNHNS, SASEGT. This CDR3 spans 14 amino acids. CDR3 amino acids: CASQRQGMNTEAFF.

V usage is TRBV7-3 and J usage is TRBJ1-1; TCRdb returns TRBD1, unconfirmable since there is no DNA. Germline CDR1 SGHTA, CDR2 FQGTGA. This CDR3 has 13 amino acids. The CDR3 loop is CASRPGQLSEAFF.

The chain links TRBV7-9 to TRBJ2-6. This CDR3 has 15 residues. Germline V lookup: CDR1 SEHNR, CDR2 FQNEAQ (reference sequence). Here the CDR3 reads CASSGRPGGANVLTF.

The chain carries TRBV29-1 and TRBJ1-2. Germline V lookup: CDR1 SQVTM, CDR2 ANQGSEA. The CDR3 runs 12 residues. CDR3: CSVGGGGYGYTF.

The rearrangement joins TRBV5-1 to TRBJ2-3; lacking DNA, the TRBD2 call made by TCRdb goes unchecked. The CDR3 is 15 amino acids. In germline, CDR1 is SGHRS, CDR2 YFSETQ. This CDR3 is CASSSTRDDTDTQYF.

V usage is TRBV7-2 and J usage is TRBJ1-3. The CDR3 length is 16 residues. Germline CDR1 and CDR2: SGHTA and FQGNSA. The CDR3 is CASSLGKINSGNTIYF. Full variable domain (rest looked up from reference TRBV7-2 and TRBJ1-3): GAGVSQSPSNKVTEKGKDVELRCDPISGHTALYWYRQSLGQGLEFLIYFQGNSAPDKSGLPSDRFSAERTGGSVSTLTIQRTQQEDSAVYLCASSLGKINSGNTIYFGEGSWLTVV.

The chain links TRBV20-1 to TRBJ1-5. Germline V CDR1 and CDR2: DFQATT, SNEGSKA (reference sequence). This CDR3 contains 14 residues. CDR3 amino acids: CSAVNAASNQPQHF.

The chain recombines TRBV18 with TRBJ2-4; absent DNA, TCRdb's TRBD1 call cannot be checked. Germline V CDR1 and CDR2: KGHSH, LQKENI. The CDR3 covers 16 residues. The CDR3 reads CASSPPVGGPKNIQYF.

This chain links TRBV27 with TRBJ1-4. Per germline, CDR1 MNHEY and CDR2 SMNVEV (reference sequence). This CDR3 has 12 amino acids. CDR3 loop: CASSLQRGKLFF.

J is TRBJ2-5 and V is TRBV20-1; absent DNA, TCRdb's TRBD2 call cannot be checked. From germline, CDR1 is DFQATT and CDR2 SNEGSKA (reference sequence). This CDR3 is 14 amino acids long. The CDR3 sequence is CSARLPMEGETQYF.